This T cell receptor beta chain was sequenced for a study of blood T cell repertoires in COVID-19. Study in general: Some COVID-19 samples were acute and others convalescent; all came from the United States, Italy and Spain. The analysed material was cDNA or gDNA that came from T cells, B-cell-depleted T cells, or PBMCs.

The CDR3 covers 14 residues. Germline CDR1 reads MNHEY; CDR2 reads SMNVEV (reference sequence). J gave up 7 bases and V 4 bases, and 10 bases lay outside the gene matches. Under the authors' procedure: Amplifying reference gene primers gave estimates of nucleated cell counts. Produced via immunoSEQ multiplex PCR; TCRdb's table is partial and in-frame only. V, J and clone size are taken as reported in that table, and D and trimming were inferred from the DNA itself. This repertoire shows roughly 350,000 clones, under 95% found once; its top ten account for around 18%. The rearrangement uses TRBV27 and TRBJ2-7, with 7 bases that match TRBD2. The sequenced sample consisted of PBMCs or T cells enriched from blood (not recorded which). This sequence was found in a woman between 25 and 40 years old who had recovered from COVID-19. CDR3 residues: CASSSNPPGGEQYF. The CDR3 nucleotides read TGTGCCAGCAGTTCCAACCCCCCGGGGGGAGAGCAGTACTTC.